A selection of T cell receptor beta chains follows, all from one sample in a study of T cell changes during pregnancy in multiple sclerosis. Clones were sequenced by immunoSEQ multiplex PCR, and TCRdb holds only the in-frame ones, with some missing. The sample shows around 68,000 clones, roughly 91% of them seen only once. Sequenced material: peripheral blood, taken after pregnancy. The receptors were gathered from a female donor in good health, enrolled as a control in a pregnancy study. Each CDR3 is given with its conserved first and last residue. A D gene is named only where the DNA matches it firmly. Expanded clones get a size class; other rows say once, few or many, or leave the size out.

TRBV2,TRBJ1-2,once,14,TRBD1,TGTGCCAGCAGTGGCCAGGGGGCGCATTATGGCTACACCTTC,CASSGQGAHYGYTF
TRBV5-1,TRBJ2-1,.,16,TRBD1,TGCGCCAGCAGCTTGGGGACCGACAGGGTAAACAATGAGCAGTTCTTC,CASSLGTDRVNNEQFF
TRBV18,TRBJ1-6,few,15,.,TGTGCCAGCTCACCACCCGGGGGAAATAATTCACCCCTCCACTTT,CASSPPGGNNSPLHF
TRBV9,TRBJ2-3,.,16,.,TGTGCCAGCAGCTCCCGGGAGACTGGGGACACAGATACGCAGTATTTT,CASSSRETGDTDTQYF
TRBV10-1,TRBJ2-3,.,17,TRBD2,TGCGCCAGCAGTGAAGAGACTAGCGGGGGGTGCACAGATACGCAGTATTTT,CASSEETSGGCTDTQYF
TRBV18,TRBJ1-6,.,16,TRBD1,TGTGCCAGCTCACCAAGACAGGGGATTGAGAATTCACCCCTCCACTTT,CASSPRQGIENSPLHF
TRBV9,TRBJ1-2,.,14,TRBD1,TGTGCCAGCAGCGTAGCACAGGGGGCGGTTGGCTACACCTTC,CASSVAQGAVGYTF
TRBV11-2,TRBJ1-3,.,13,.,TGTGCCAGCAGCTCCTTCTCTGGAAACACCATATATTTT,CASSSFSGNTIYF
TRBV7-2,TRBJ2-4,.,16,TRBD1,TGTGCCAGCAGCTTAGGGCCCGGGACAGGGGGGGACATTCAGTACTTC,CASSLGPGTGGDIQYF
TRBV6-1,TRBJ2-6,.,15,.,TGTGCCAGCAGTGAAGCCAGCTCTGGGGCCAACGTCCTGACTTTC,CASSEASSGANVLTF
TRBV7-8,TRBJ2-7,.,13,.,TGTGCCAGCGCGAGGCAGAGAAACTACGAGCAGTACTTC,CASARQRNYEQYF
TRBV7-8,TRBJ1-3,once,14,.,TGTGCCAGCAGCTTGGAGAGGGAGTTAAACACCATATATTTT,CASSLERELNTIYF
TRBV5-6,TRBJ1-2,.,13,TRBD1,TGTGCCAGCCGTACCACAGGGGGCTATGGCTACACCTTC,CASRTTGGYGYTF
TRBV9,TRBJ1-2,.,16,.,TGTGCCAGCAGCGAACAAGTGACAGGAACAAACTATGGCTACACCTTC,CASSEQVTGTNYGYTF
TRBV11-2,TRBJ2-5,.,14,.,TGTGCCAGCAGCCACCCCGTGGAGTCGGAGACCCAGTACTTC,CASSHPVESETQYF
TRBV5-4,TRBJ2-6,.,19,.,TGTGCCAGCAGCTTGTGGGGGGGGCCGTCCTTACGAGGGGCCAACGTCCTGACTTTC,CASSLWGGPSLRGANVLTF
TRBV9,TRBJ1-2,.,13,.,TGTGCCAGCAGCTACGGACAGAACTATGGCTACACCTTC,CASSYGQNYGYTF
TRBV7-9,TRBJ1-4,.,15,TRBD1,TGTGCCAGCAGCCCGGGACAGGGGAACGGTGAAAAACTGTTTTTT,CASSPGQGNGEKLFF
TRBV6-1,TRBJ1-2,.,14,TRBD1,TGTGCCAGCAGCCGACTCGGACAGGGCTATGGCTACACCTTC,CASSRLGQGYGYTF
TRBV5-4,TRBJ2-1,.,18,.,TGTGCCAGCAGCTCAATGGGGATTTCAGGGCTCACCTACAATGAGCAGTTCTTC,CASSSMGISGLTYNEQFF
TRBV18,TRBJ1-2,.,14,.,TGTGCCAGCTCACCACCGGAGGGGAACTATGGCTACACCTTC,CASSPPEGNYGYTF
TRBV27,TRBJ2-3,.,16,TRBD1,TGTGCCAGCAGTTTGCCGGGACAGGTCAGCACAGATACGCAGTATTTT,CASSLPGQVSTDTQYF
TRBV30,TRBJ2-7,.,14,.,TGTGCCTGGAGGCGGGGACGGAGCCACTACGAGCAGTACTTC,CAWRRGRSHYEQYF
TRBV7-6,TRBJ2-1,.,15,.,TGTGCCAGCAGCTATAGGGGCGGCTCCTACAATGAGCAGTTCTTC,CASSYRGGSYNEQFF